Listed below are T cell receptor beta chains from one sample, sequenced in a study of cytomegalovirus exposure and HLA in healthy donors. Libraries were prepared by immunoSEQ multiplex PCR; TCRdb keeps only in-frame clonotypes and omits some of them. Found here are 150,000 to 200,000 clones, about 89% of them singletons; the top ten hold approximately 7.7%. Material for sequencing was PBMCs. The receptors originated from a young man in good health and CMV-seropositive. Both conserved end residues are part of each CDR3. D genes are given only for firm matches. A clone size is listed for some rows: how often the clone was seen (once, few, many), or a class if it is expanded.

abundance	v_gene	d_gene	j_gene	CDR3aa	CDR3nt
.	TRBV19	TRBD1	TRBJ2-7	CASRITGEYEQYF	TGTGCCAGTAGAATTACAGGGGAATACGAGCAGTACTTC
.	TRBV6-1	.	TRBJ2-6	CASSEQGTYSGANVLTF	TGTGCCAGCAGTGAACAGGGTACTTACTCTGGGGCCAACGTCCTGACTTTC
.	TRBV27	.	TRBJ1-6	CASSHLFGGADNSPLHF	TGTGCCAGCAGCCATCTTTTCGGGGGGGCCGATAATTCACCCCTCCACTTT
.	TRBV4-1	.	TRBJ1-5	CASSQEGGGFTSQHF	TGCGCCAGCAGCCAAGAGGGGGGAGGGTTCACGTCCCAGCATTTT
.	TRBV7-8	TRBD2	TRBJ2-5	CASRQGGLAVETQYF	TGTGCCAGCAGGCAGGGGGGACTAGCGGTGGAGACCCAGTACTTC
.	TRBV6-5	.	TRBJ1-2	CASSRSTQGSGYTF	TGTGCCAGCAGTCGTTCAACCCAGGGATCTGGCTACACCTTC
.	TRBV7-2	.	TRBJ1-5	CASRITGNQPQHF	TGTGCCAGCCGAATCACGGGGAATCAGCCCCAGCATTTT
.	TRBV25-1	.	TRBJ2-7	CASSRGGTPYEQYF	TGTGCCAGCAGTAGGGGGGGGACCCCCTACGAGCAGTACTTC
.	TRBV4-3	.	TRBJ1-6	CASSQSPPDANINSPLHF	TGCGCCAGCAGCCAATCCCCCCCTGACGCAAATATCAATTCACCCCTCCACTTT
.	TRBV9	.	TRBJ2-1	CASSVVTGDNEQFF	TGTGCCAGCAGCGTAGTCACGGGAGACAATGAGCAGTTCTTC
.	TRBV30	.	TRBJ1-2	CAWSVEVYGGYTF	TGTGCCTGGAGTGTGGAGGTTTATGGTGGCTACACCTTC
.	TRBV2	TRBD2	TRBJ2-7	CAGQGLAGSYEQYF	TGTGCCGGACAGGGACTAGCGGGCTCCTACGAGCAGTACTTC
.	TRBV4-3	.	TRBJ2-2	CASSQGGGDGELFF	TGCGCCAGCAGCCAAGGAGGAGGGGACGGGGAGCTGTTTTTT
.	TRBV9	TRBD2	TRBJ2-7	CASSVGGTSGVYEQYF	TGTGCCAGCAGCGTAGGTGGGACTAGCGGCGTCTACGAGCAGTACTTC
.	TRBV5-4	TRBD2	TRBJ2-7	CASSPRAGADSYEQYF	TGTGCCAGCAGCCCCAGAGCGGGAGCAGATTCCTACGAGCAGTACTTC
.	TRBV20-1	TRBD1	TRBJ2-7	CSAGQGYWQYF	TGCAGTGCCGGACAGGGGTACTGGCAGTACTTC
.	TRBV19	.	TRBJ1-2	CASSSSRMGVRYGYTF	TGTGCCAGTAGTAGTTCCCGTATGGGCGTCCGCTATGGCTACACCTTC
.	TRBV7-8	TRBD2	TRBJ2-3	CASSLAPARSGGASTDTQYF	TGTGCCAGCAGCTTAGCGCCTGCACGTAGCGGGGGCGCTAGCACAGATACGCAGTATTTT
few	TRBV7-9	.	TRBJ1-1	CASSFPNTEAFF	TGTGCCAGCAGCTTTCCCAACACTGAAGCTTTCTTT
.	TRBV28	TRBD2	TRBJ2-7	CASSVGTSGFYEQYF	TGTGCCAGCAGTGTAGGGACTAGCGGTTTTTACGAGCAGTACTTC
.	TRBV9	TRBD2	TRBJ2-3	CASSAAGFTDTQYF	TGTGCCAGCAGCGCAGCGGGGTTCACAGATACGCAGTATTTT
.	TRBV4-2	.	TRBJ1-6	CASSQSVRYNSPLHF	TGTGCCAGCAGCCAGTCGGTACGCTATAATTCACCCCTCCACTTT
.	TRBV25-1	.	TRBJ2-7	CASSEGNEQYF	TGTGCCAGCAGTGAAGGGAACGAGCAGTACTTC
.	TRBV7-2	.	TRBJ2-3	CASSRQDGDTQYF	TGTGCCAGCAGCCGACAGGACGGAGATACGCAGTATTTT
.	TRBV7-3	.	TRBJ1-2	CASSPKHRDDYGYTF	TGTGCCAGCAGCCCCAAGCACCGGGACGACTATGGCTACACCTTC
.	TRBV6-5	TRBD2	TRBJ2-3	CASTHGRGDTQYF	TGTGCCAGCACCCACGGGAGGGGAGATACGCAGTATTTT
.	TRBV5-6	TRBD2	TRBJ2-4	CASSSPGTSGAAKNIQYF	TGTGCCAGCAGCTCGCCCGGGACTAGCGGGGCAGCCAAAAACATTCAGTACTTC
.	TRBV6-6	.	TRBJ2-7	CASSTGTAPGVYEQYF	TGTGCCAGCAGTACCGGGACAGCCCCGGGGGTCTACGAGCAGTACTTC
.	TRBV7-6	.	TRBJ2-5	CASSREQGGETQYF	TGTGCCAGCAGCCGTGAACAGGGGGGGGAGACCCAGTACTTC
.	TRBV28	.	TRBJ1-1	CASSLGRLNTEAFF	TGTGCCAGCAGCCTGGGACGATTGAACACTGAAGCTTTCTTT
.	TRBV27	TRBD2	TRBJ2-1	CASSFMTSGRYNEQFF	TGTGCCAGCAGTTTCATGACTAGCGGGAGGTACAATGAGCAGTTCTTC
.	TRBV5-4	.	TRBJ2-4	CASSSFRGYIQYF	TGTGCCAGCAGCTCCTTCAGGGGATACATTCAGTACTTC
.	TRBV5-1	.	TRBJ2-1	CASSFRIGGNEQFF	TGCGCCAGCAGCTTCCGGATCGGGGGCAATGAGCAGTTCTTC
.	TRBV18	.	TRBJ1-5	CASSPLDGGNQPQHF	TGTGCCAGCTCACCACTTGATGGGGGGAATCAGCCCCAGCATTTT
.	TRBV11-3	.	TRBJ2-1	CASSLGITGTKFF	TGTGCCAGCAGCTTAGGCATTACAGGGACTAAGTTCTTC
.	TRBV6-1	.	TRBJ1-4	CASSGDLFPSLFF	TGTGCCAGCAGCGGGGATCTTTTCCCGTCACTGTTTTTT
.	TRBV11-3	.	TRBJ2-6	CASSLGDADSGANVLTF	TGTGCCAGCAGCTTAGGGGACGCCGACTCTGGGGCCAACGTCCTGACTTTC
.	TRBV7-9	TRBD1	TRBJ1-2	CASSSTGGPYGYTF	TGTGCCAGCAGTTCAACAGGGGGCCCCTATGGCTACACCTTC
.	TRBV4-1	.	TRBJ1-1	CASSQDEGGGGVGTEAFF	TGCGCCAGCAGCCAAGATGAGGGCGGAGGAGGGGTAGGCACTGAAGCTTTCTTT
few	TRBV4-1	.	TRBJ1-1	CASSRSTGSNTEAFF	TGCGCCAGCAGCCGATCGACAGGCTCGAACACTGAAGCTTTCTTT
.	TRBV28	TRBD2	TRBJ2-7	CASSPSLAGLYEQYF	TGTGCCAGCAGTCCCTCCCTAGCGGGTCTCTACGAGCAGTACTTC
.	TRBV5-1	.	TRBJ2-5	CASSLRGANQETQYF	TGCGCCAGCAGCTTGAGGGGGGCCAACCAAGAGACCCAGTACTTC
.	TRBV20-1	TRBD2	TRBJ2-5	CSARTSQTQYF	TGCAGTGCTCGGACTAGCCAGACCCAGTACTTC
.	TRBV15	.	TRBJ1-1	CATSRDLGTEAFF	TGTGCCACCAGCAGAGATTTAGGTACTGAAGCTTTCTTT
.	TRBV7-2	.	TRBJ1-1	CASSFRLNTEAFF	TGTGCCAGCAGCTTTCGGTTGAACACTGAAGCTTTCTTT
.	TRBV5-1	.	TRBJ2-7	CASSFRPGPPTYEQYF	TGCGCCAGCAGCTTTCGACCGGGACCGCCAACCTACGAGCAGTACTTC
once	TRBV6-5	.	TRBJ2-7	CASRPDWAGLDF	TGTGCCAGCAGACCGGACTGGGCCGGATTAGACTTC
once	TRBV6-1	.	TRBJ1-2	CASSEATGSLGGYTF	TGTGCCAGCAGTGAAGCTACAGGGTCCCTAGGGGGCTACACCTTC
.	TRBV6-5	.	TRBJ2-7	CASSYQVPGAGEQYF	TGTGCCAGCAGTTACCAGGTTCCGGGGGCGGGCGAGCAGTACTTC
.	TRBV5-6	TRBD1	TRBJ1-5	CASSMTGYQPQHF	TGTGCCAGCAGTATGACAGGGTATCAGCCCCAGCATTTT
.	TRBV2	.	TRBJ2-7	CASSEVRTGTEQYF	TGTGCCAGCAGTGAGGTTCGAACAGGGACCGAGCAGTACTTC
.	TRBV7-8	.	TRBJ2-3	CASSLATSSSTDTQYF	TGTGCCAGCAGCTTAGCGACCAGTTCTAGCACAGATACGCAGTATTTT
.	TRBV15	TRBD2	TRBJ2-7	CATSGEQGAGLAGVLRPSYEQYF	TGTGCCACCAGCGGGGAACAGGGGGCAGGACTAGCGGGAGTACTTAGACCCTCCTACGAGCAGTACTTC